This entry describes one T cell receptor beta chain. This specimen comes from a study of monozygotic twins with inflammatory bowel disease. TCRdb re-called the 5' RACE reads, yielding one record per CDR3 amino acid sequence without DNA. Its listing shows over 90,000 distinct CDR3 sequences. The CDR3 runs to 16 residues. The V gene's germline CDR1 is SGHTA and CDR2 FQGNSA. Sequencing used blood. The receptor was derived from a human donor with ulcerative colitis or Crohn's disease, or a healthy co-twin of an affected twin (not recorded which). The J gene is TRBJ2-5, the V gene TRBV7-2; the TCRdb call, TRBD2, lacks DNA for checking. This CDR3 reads CASSSATSGGAREQYF.